The clone carrying this T cell receptor beta chain appeared a few times. What it binds is unknown. These data belong to a study of T-cell reconstitution after alpha-beta-depleted transplantation in children. Findings of the study overall: By about two months after transplant, alpha-beta T cells reportedly arose from several hundred graft clones that had expanded. Day-60 TCRbeta diversity that was high in some patients was derived from surviving recipient T cells and thymic progenitors.

The authors prepared the TCRbeta library with unique molecular identifiers. MiXCR was run by TCRdb on the PCR reads, yielding one entry per CDR3 protein. The table has about 640,000 distinct CDR3 sequences, about an eighth seen once. Trimming took 3 bases from V and 6 from J, leaving 13 bases between them. Germline V gene sequence: CDR1 DFQATT, CDR2 SNEGSKA (reference sequence). There are 13 residues in the CDR3. This receptor was obtained from a male patient younger than 18 who had a stem cell transplant for acute myeloid leukemia, so the T cells may come from the graft donor. The V gene is TRBV20-1, the J gene TRBJ2-3; D possibly corresponds to TRBD2 (5 bases). The input for sequencing was PBMCs, mostly from graft donor cells, taken 360 days after TCRalphabeta/CD19-depleted stem cell transplant. CDR3 in DNA: TGCAGTGCTAGTACCTTAGCGCGGGATACGCAGTATTTT. It encodes CSASTLARDTQYF.